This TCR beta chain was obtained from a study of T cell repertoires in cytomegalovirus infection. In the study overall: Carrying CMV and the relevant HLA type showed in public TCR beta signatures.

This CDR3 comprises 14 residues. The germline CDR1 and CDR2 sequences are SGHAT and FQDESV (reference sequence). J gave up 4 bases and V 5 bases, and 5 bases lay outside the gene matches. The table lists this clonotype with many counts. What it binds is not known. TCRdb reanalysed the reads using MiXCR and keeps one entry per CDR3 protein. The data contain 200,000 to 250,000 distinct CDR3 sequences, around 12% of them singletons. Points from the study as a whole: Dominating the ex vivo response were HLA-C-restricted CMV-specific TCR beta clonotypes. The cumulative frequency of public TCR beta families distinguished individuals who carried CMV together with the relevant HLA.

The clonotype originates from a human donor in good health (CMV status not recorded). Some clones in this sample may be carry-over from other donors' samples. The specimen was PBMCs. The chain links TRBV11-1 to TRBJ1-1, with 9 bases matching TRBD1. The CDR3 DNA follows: TGTGCCAGCAGCACGGGACAGGGTTTCACTGAAGCTTTCTTT. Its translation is CASSTGQGFTEAFF. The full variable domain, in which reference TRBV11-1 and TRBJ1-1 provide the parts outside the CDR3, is EAEVAQSPRYKITEKSQAVAFWCDPISGHATLYWYRQILGQGPELLVQFQDESVVDDSQLPKDRFSAERLKGVDSTLKIQPAELGDSAMYLCASSTGQGFTEAFFGQGTRLTVV.